Sequencing of this T cell receptor beta chain was carried out in a study of regulatory T cells in long-lasting Graves disease (dated by TCRdb to the early 2020s). For the wider study: In the newly diagnosed Graves' disease group, patients had been taking antithyroid drugs for less than 3 months. Patients with persistent Graves' disease were compared with patients with newly diagnosed Graves' disease using TCR sequencing and RNA sequencing of peripheral blood. The study took place in China and was registered as a clinical trial. TCR sequencing covered roughly 13 persistent and roughly 20 newly diagnosed Graves' disease patients, some 33 samples in total. The paper as a whole reports these results and caveats: Compared with newly diagnosed patients, persistent Graves' disease patients had lower TCR Shannon entropy and fewer highly expanded clones, which suggests clonal expansion. Sequencing and analysis were restricted to the TCR beta chain. The study examined only peripheral blood because the primary lesion, thyroid tissue, could not be accessed. More public clonotypes were shared among persistent patients (roughly 2,700) than among newly diagnosed patients (966). Preferential use of TRBV28, TRBJ1-2 and TRBJ2-5 was observed in persistent disease, whereas TRBV20-1 and TRBJ2-1 were favored in newly diagnosed disease. The authors noted that the small sample size was a limitation that may lower accuracy.

Notes on this clonotype: Its cognate antigen has yet to be identified. Base qualities were left out, and no much larger clone turns up one base away.

The library was built by means of multiplex PCR. These reads were obtained on an Illumina HiSeq 4000. iRepertoire HTBI primers and Arm-PCR amplification of CDR3 regions were used to construct TCR beta libraries. Gel purification was performed on PCR products prior to sequencing. On the study's bioinformatics: A total of fewer than 80 TRBV and under 15 TRBJ segments were identified across samples and were used for gene usage analysis of CDR3 amino acid clonotypes. COPE and FqMerger were used to merge filtered high-quality paired reads into contigs. BLAST was used to align contigs to the IMGT TRBV, TRBD and TRBJ reference genes, and CDR3 was defined following IMGT. Any clonotype with a frequency above 0.1% was classified as a highly expanded clone. Shannon entropy served as the measure of repertoire diversity, while the Gini coefficient captured V-J evenness. Public clonotypes were defined as clonotypes shared by more than one individual. TCRdb redid the processing of the public reads, applying fastp at Q25 and MiXCR, and retained in-frame beta chains. All rows with the same CDR3 protein become a single entry with the most common DNA and genes. TCRdb's processing, not the authors', yielded these V and J calls. The sample table records over 200,000 distinct CDR3 sequences; approximately 20% of these occur just once. The top ten clonotypes cover roughly a fifth of the sample.

The time point label corresponds to: newly diagnosed GD, antithyroid drugs for less than 3 months. RNA was extracted from PBMCs in TRIzol for both TCR sequencing and RNA sequencing. The diagnosis of Graves' disease was made according to American Thyroid Association guidelines. Recruitment of patients was carried out at an endocrinology department in Xi'an, China. From each patient, approximately 10 milliliters of peripheral blood was collected into an EDTA anticoagulant tube. Ficoll Paque Plus density gradient separation was used to isolate PBMCs, and no further T cell sorting was done. RNA quality was checked with an Agilent 2100 Bioanalyzer and agarose gel, and concentration with a NanoDrop 2000. V loses 2 bases, J loses 5 bases, and the germline ends lie 7 bases apart. Its CDR3 holds 13 amino acids, cysteine through phenylalanine. Only CDR3 DNA remains: 39 bases, in frame from the first base. Sequences LGHDT (CDR1) and YNNKEL (CDR2) are obtained from the germline V gene (reference sequence).

The sample here was peripheral blood mononuclear cells (PBMCs), taken at new diagnosis, from a patient treated with antithyroid drugs. The rearrangement combines TRBV3-1 with TRBJ1-5; the D gene cannot be resolved reliably. The clonotype was recovered from a female donor with Graves disease. This receptor carries the CDR3 CASSQRGHQPQHF. The nucleotides are TGTGCCAGCAGCCAACGAGGGCATCAGCCCCAGCATTTT.